The subject of this entry is one T cell receptor beta chain. These data are taken from a study of blood T cell repertoires in COVID-19. Sequenced by immunoSEQ multiplex PCR; TCRdb stores in-frame clones only, minus some. The table records about 220,000 clones, just over 85% of them present only once. This TCR derives from a woman aged 40 to 50 with acute COVID-19. Material: PBMCs or T cells enriched from blood (not recorded which).

As DNA, the CDR3 is TGTGCTAGTGGTACGGCCGGGACAGGGCTTTTCGATACGCAGTATTTT. Translating it yields CASGTAGTGLFDTQYF. This chain uses TRBV12-5 with TRBJ2-3; 9 positions match TRBD1. Germline values: CDR1 LGHNT, CDR2 FRNRAP. V lost 5 bases, J lost 6 bases, and 12 bases stayed unmatched. The length of the CDR3 is 16 residues. Combining the CDR3 with reference TRBV12-5 and TRBJ2-3 gives the whole variable domain DARVTQTPRHKVTEMGQEVTMRCQPILGHNTVFWYRQTMMQGLELLAYFRNRAPLDDSGMPKDRFSAEMPDATLATLKIQPSEPRDSAVYFCASGTAGTGLFDTQYFGPGTRLTVL.